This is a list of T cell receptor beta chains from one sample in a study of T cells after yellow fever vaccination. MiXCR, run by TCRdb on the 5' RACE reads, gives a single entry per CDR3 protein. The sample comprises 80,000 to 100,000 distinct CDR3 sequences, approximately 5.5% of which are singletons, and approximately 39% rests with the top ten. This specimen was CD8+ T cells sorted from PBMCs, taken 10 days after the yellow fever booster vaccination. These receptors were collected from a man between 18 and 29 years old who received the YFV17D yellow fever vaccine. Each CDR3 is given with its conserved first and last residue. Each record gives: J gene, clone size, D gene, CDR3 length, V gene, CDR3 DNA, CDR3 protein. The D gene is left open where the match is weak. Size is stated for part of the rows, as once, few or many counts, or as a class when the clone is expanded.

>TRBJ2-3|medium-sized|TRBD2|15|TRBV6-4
TGTGCCAGCAGTGACAGCGGGGGGGCCACAGATACGCAGTATTTT
CASSDSGGATDTQYF
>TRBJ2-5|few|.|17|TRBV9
TGTGCCAGCAGCGTAAGGGCCCGGAGGCCAGCCCAAGAGACCCAGTACTTC
CASSVRARRPAQETQYF
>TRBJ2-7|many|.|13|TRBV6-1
TGTGCCAGCAGTGAGGAGAGGTGGGGCGAGCAGTACTTC
CASSEERWGEQYF
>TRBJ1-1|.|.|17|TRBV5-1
TGCGCCAGCAGCTTCTACTCCCTAGGGGTGATGAACACTGAAGCTTTCTTT
CASSFYSLGVMNTEAFF
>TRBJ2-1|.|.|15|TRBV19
TGTGCCAGTAGTAGGAAGTTAAACTCCTACAATGAGCAGTTCTTC
CASSRKLNSYNEQFF
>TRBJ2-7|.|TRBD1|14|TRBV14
TGTGCCAGCAGCTCCCGGGACAGGGGGAACGAGCAGTACTTC
CASSSRDRGNEQYF
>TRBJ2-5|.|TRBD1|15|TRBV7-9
TGTGCCAGCAGCTTTACGGGACAGGGACAAGAGACCCAGTACTTC
CASSFTGQGQETQYF
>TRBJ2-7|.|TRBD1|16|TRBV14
TGTGCCAGCAGTCCCCGGGACAGGAGAGGCCACTACGAGCAGTACTTC
CASSPRDRRGHYEQYF
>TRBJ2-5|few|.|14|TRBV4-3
TGCGCCAGCAGCCAACAGGGACTTCAAGAGACCCAGTACTTC
CASSQQGLQETQYF
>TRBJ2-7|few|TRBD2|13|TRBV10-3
TGTGCCATGCGGGACTATAATAGCGACGAGCAGTACTTC
CAMRDYNSDEQYF
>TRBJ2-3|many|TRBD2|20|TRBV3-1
TGTGCCAGCAGCCAAGAGGTGGGGCTAGCGGGGGGCTTTTCCACAGATACGCAGTATTTT
CASSQEVGLAGGFSTDTQYF
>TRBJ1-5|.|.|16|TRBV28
TGTGCCAGCAGTTTATTCGCAGGGGCTATCAATCAGCCCCAGCATTTT
CASSLFAGAINQPQHF
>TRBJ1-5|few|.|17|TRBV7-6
TGTGCCAGCAGTCAAAAACCAGGCAAGTTCAGCAATCAGCCCCAGCATTTT
CASSQKPGKFSNQPQHF
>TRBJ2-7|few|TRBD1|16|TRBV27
TGTGCCAGCAGTTCCACCGGGACAGGGATGTCCTACGAGCAGTACTTC
CASSSTGTGMSYEQYF
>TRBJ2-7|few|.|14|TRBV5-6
TGTGCCAGCAGCTTGGGAGGGGACTTCGACGAGCAGTACTTC
CASSLGGDFDEQYF
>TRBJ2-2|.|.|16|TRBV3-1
TGTGCCAGCAGCCAAGAAGTGGAGGTCAGGGCCGGGGAGCTGTTTTTT
CASSQEVEVRAGELFF
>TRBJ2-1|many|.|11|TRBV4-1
TGCGCCAGCAGCCAAGTGGGTGAGCAGTTCTTC
CASSQVGEQFF
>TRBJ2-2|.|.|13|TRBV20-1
TGCAGTGCTAGGCCGAGGGGGACCGGGGAGCTGTTTTTT
CSARPRGTGELFF
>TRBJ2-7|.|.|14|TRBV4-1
TGCGCCAGCAGCCGGAGAGTACAGGTGGACGAGCAGTACTTC
CASSRRVQVDEQYF
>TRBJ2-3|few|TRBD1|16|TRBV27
TGTGCCAGCAGTTTATATTCAACAGGGGTCTTAGATACGCAGTATTTT
CASSLYSTGVLDTQYF
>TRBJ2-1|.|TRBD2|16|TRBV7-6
TGTGCCAGCAGCTTAATAGAACTAGCGGGGGCGAATGAGCAGTTCTTC
CASSLIELAGANEQFF
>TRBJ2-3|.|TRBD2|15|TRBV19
TGTGCCAGTAGTTACAAGGGACTAGCGGGGGATACGCAGTATTTT
CASSYKGLAGDTQYF
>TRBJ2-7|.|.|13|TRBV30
TGTGCCTGGAGCGACGGACAGTCCTACGAGCAGTACTTC
CAWSDGQSYEQYF
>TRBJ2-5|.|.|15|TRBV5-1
TGCGCCAGCAGCTTGTGGTCAGGATACCAAGAGACCCAGTACTTC
CASSLWSGYQETQYF
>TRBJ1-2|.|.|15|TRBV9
TGTGCCAGCAGCGTCACCGAACAGTCCCTGTATGGCTACACCTTC
CASSVTEQSLYGYTF
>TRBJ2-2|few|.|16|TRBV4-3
TGCGCCAGCAGCCGCCTGTGGCAGCCGAACACCGGGGAGCTGTTTTTT
CASSRLWQPNTGELFF
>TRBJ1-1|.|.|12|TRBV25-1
TGTGCCAGCAGTGAGCCGAACACTGAAGCTTTCTTT
CASSEPNTEAFF
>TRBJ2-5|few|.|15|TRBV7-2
TGTGCCAGCAGCTCGGGAGTAACCGGCAGGGAGACCCAGTACTTC
CASSSGVTGRETQYF
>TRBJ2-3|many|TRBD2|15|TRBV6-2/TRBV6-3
TGTGCCAGCAGCCCGGGACTAGCGGGGAGAGATACGCAGTATTTT
CASSPGLAGRDTQYF
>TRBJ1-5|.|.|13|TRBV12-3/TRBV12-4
TGTGCCAGCAGTCCCGCGGGGGACCAGCCCCAGCATTTT
CASSPAGDQPQHF
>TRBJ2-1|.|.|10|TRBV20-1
TGCAGCCTTGGCGACAGTGAGCAGTTCTTC
CSLGDSEQFF
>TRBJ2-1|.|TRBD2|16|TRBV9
TGTGCCAGCAGCGCCTTTAGCGGGGGACCTTACAATGAGCAGTTCTTC
CASSAFSGGPYNEQFF
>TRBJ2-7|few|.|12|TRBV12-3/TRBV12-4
TGTGCCAGCAGTTTTAACAGTTACGAGCAGTACTTC
CASSFNSYEQYF
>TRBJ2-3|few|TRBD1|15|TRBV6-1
TGTGCCAGCAGTGAAGGGACAGGGGGCGCAGATACGCAGTATTTT
CASSEGTGGADTQYF
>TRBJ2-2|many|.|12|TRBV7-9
TGTGCCAGCAGCTTAAACCCGGCGGAGCTGTTTTTT
CASSLNPAELFF
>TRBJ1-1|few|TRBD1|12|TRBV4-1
TGCGCCAGCAGCCAAACAGGGGGGTTTGCTTTCTTT
CASSQTGGFAFF
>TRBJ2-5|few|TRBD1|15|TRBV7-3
TGTGCCAGCAGCTTAAACGGGACAGGGTTAGAGACCCAGTACTTC
CASSLNGTGLETQYF
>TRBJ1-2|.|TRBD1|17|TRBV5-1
TGCGCCAGCAGCTCGGGACAGGGAACACGATTGCACTATGGCTACACCTTC
CASSSGQGTRLHYGYTF
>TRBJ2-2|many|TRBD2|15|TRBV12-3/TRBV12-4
TGTGCCAGCAGTCCGGGACTAGTGAACACCGGGGAGCTGTTTTTT
CASSPGLVNTGELFF
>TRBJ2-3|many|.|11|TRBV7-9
TGTGCCATCCTATACACAGATACGCAGTATTTT
CAILYTDTQYF
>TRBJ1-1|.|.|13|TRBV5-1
TGCGCCAGCAGCCCCGCGGGGGGCACTGAAGCTTTCTTT
CASSPAGGTEAFF